One sample yielded the 25 T cell receptor beta chains listed below, sequenced in a study of blood T cell repertoires in COVID-19 (dated by TCRdb to the early 2020s). The library was prepared using the immunoSEQ multiplex PCR assay. This is the immuneACCESS table as TCRdb keeps it, with only in-frame sequences that have V and J called. A part of the clones is gone; compared with another copy, unresolved V genes explain less than half, and the rest is unexplained. Recorded for this sample are some 21,000 clones; around 80% of them occurred a single time. The ten biggest clones cover roughly 13% of the sample. Material: peripheral blood. These receptor sequences come from a man aged 55 to 70 with active COVID-19.

The chain combines TRBV29-1 with TRBJ2-3, with TRBD2 identical over 7 bases. Germline V gene sequence: CDR1 SQVTM, CDR2 ANQGSEA. The CDR3 loop spans 13 amino acids. The V gene end was trimmed by 4 bases and the J gene end by 6 bases; junction bases not matched to a gene: 7. The CDR3 nucleotides are TGCAGCGTTGGGGCGGGAGTGGAGGATACGCAGTATTTT. Its translation: CSVGAGVEDTQYF.

J is TRBJ2-1 and V is TRBV5-1; D is possibly TRBD1 (5 bases). V was shortened by 7 bases and J by 0 bases, with 8 bases between the two germline ends. Germline-derived CDR1 and CDR2 are SGHRS and YFSETQ. This CDR3 has 13 residues. CDR3 region: CASYRSSYNEQFF. CDR3 sequence (DNA): TGCGCCAGCTACAGGAGCTCCTACAATGAGCAGTTCTTC.

This clone was found a few times. The chain couples TRBV27 to TRBJ2-1, with TRBD2 matching over 7 bases. The CDR3 runs 17 residues. Trimming removed 2 bases from V and 4 bases from J; junction bases left unmatched: 11. The V gene's germline CDR1 is MNHEY and CDR2 SMNVEV (reference sequence). The CDR3 DNA reads as TGTGCCAGCAGTTTAGTTTCTGTAAGCGGGGTATACAATGAGCAGTTCTTC. Translation: CASSLVSVSGVYNEQFF.

The chain recombines TRBV28 with TRBJ1-1; the D gene is possibly TRBD1 (5 bases). Germline assignment: CDR1 MDHEN and CDR2 SYDVKM. Trimming removed 2 bases at V and 2 bases at J, with 15 bases between. This CDR3 spans 16 amino acids. CDR3 in DNA: TGTGCCAGCAGTTTAGAACTATCAGGGTACAACACTGAAGCTTTCTTT. It specifies CASSLELSGYNTEAFF.

This clone turned up a few times. The chain recombines TRBV4-3 with TRBJ2-1; 12 nucleotides match TRBD1. The CDR3 covers 16 residues. Germline V gene sequence: CDR1 LGHNA, CDR2 YSLEER. J was trimmed by 9 bases and V by 0 bases; bases with no gene match: 6. The CDR3 loop is CASSQDTGQGAVEQFF. CDR3 DNA: TGCGCCAGCAGCCAAGACACGGGACAGGGGGCGGTTGAGCAGTTCTTC.

This clone was seen only once. This chain uses TRBV3-1 (or the pseudogene TRBV3-2) with TRBJ1-2, with a weak D call TRBD1 (6 bases). V was cut by 4 bases and J by 0 bases, with 18 bases left in between. The V gene's germline CDR1 is LGHDT and CDR2 YNNKEL (reference sequence). This CDR3 has 17 amino acids. The CDR3 DNA reads as TGTGCCAGCAGCCCCCTTACCGACAGGCTAGCTAACTATGGCTACACCTTC. This translates into CASSPLTDRLANYGYTF.

The chain has TRBV11-2 and TRBJ2-7; D is uncertain. CDR3 length: 12 amino acids. Trimming shortened V by 2 bases and J by 5 bases, and 7 bases separated the two germline ends. Germline CDR1 SGHAT, CDR2 FQNNGV. The CDR3 nucleotides are TGTGCCAGCAGCTTATGGGCGCACGAGCAGTACTTC. This encodes CASSLWAHEQYF.

This rearrangement joins TRBV11-2 to TRBJ2-7, with 10 bases that match TRBD2. V dropped 5 bases and J dropped 0; count of bases not matched to a gene: 4. This CDR3 is 15 amino acids long. Germline CDR1 is SGHAT and CDR2 is FQNNGV. DNA for the CDR3: TGTGCCAGCAGCCCGTTAGCGGGAGGCTCCTACGAGCAGTACTTC. Translation: CASSPLAGGSYEQYF.

The chain carries TRBV6-5 and TRBJ2-7, with D hard to call. The V gene's germline CDR1 is MNHEY and CDR2 SVGAGI. The CDR3 is 13 amino acids. With 5 bases removed from V and 4 bases from J, the gap between germline ends came to 12 bases. In nucleotides, the CDR3 is TGTGCCAGCAGTCGAGGCGTTGAGTACGAGCAGTACTTC. It translates to CASSRGVEYEQYF.

The chain links TRBV5-1 to TRBJ1-6; 7 bases fit TRBD1. This CDR3 is 16 amino acids long. In germline, CDR1 is SGHRS, CDR2 YFSETQ. Losses at the gene ends were 4 bases for V and 3 bases for J; bases not matched to a gene: 7. CDR3 loop: CASSDLRGSYNSPLHF. The CDR3 nucleotides read TGCGCCAGCAGCGACCTCAGGGGGAGCTATAATTCACCCCTCCACTTT.

This clone has just one count. V usage is TRBV3-1 (or the pseudogene TRBV3-2) and J usage is TRBJ1-5; 8 bases match TRBD1. Looked up from germline, CDR1 is LGHDT and CDR2 is YNNKEL (reference sequence). This CDR3 region has 15 residues. Unmatched junction bases numbered 9, after V lost 4 bases and J lost 7 bases. The CDR3 protein is CASSRKTGVSQPQHF. DNA for the CDR3: TGTGCCAGCAGCCGAAAGACAGGGGTCAGCCAGCCCCAGCATTTT.

The chain links TRBV11-3 to TRBJ2-5; tentatively, D is TRBD2 (5 bases). Deletions cut 2 bases from V and 5 bases from J, with 9 bases between. Germline V CDR1 and CDR2: SGHNT, YENEEA. This CDR3 region has 13 residues. CDR3 in amino acids: CASSLKGGETQYF. Written as DNA, the CDR3 is TGTGCCAGCAGCTTAAAGGGCGGGGAGACCCAGTACTTC.

The rearrangement joins TRBV6-2 or TRBV6-3 to TRBJ2-5; maybe TRBD2 (5 bases). CDR3 size: 15 residues. CDR1 and CDR2 from the germline V gene are MNHEY and SVGEGT. The V end lost 4 bases, the J end lost 4 bases, and 16 bases lay between the germline ends. The CDR3 protein is CASSFIREWRETQYF. CDR3 coding DNA: TGTGCCAGCAGTTTCATAAGGGAGTGGCGAGAGACCCAGTACTTC.

A single count supports this clone. The chain links TRBV29-1 to TRBJ2-7, with 7 bases aligning to TRBD2. The ends lost 3 bases at V and 3 bases at J; junction bases unmatched: 8. CDR1 is SQVTM, CDR2 ANQGSEA, per germline. The CDR3 loop spans 14 amino acids. The CDR3 is CSVEGSGTIYEQYF. The CDR3 DNA follows: TGCAGCGTTGAGGGGAGCGGGACGATCTACGAGCAGTACTTC.

There are many counts of this clone. The J gene is TRBJ1-1, the V gene TRBV27; D is ambiguous. Looked up from germline, CDR1 is MNHEY and CDR2 is SMNVEV (reference sequence). The V gene lost 8 bases and the J gene lost 1 base, with 5 bases spanning the gap. The CDR3 is 11 residues long. CDR3 nucleotides: TGTGCCAGCCGGGGGAACACTGAAGCTTTCTTT. Translating gives CASRGNTEAFF.

The genes are TRBV9 and TRBJ2-5; 7 bases are a match to TRBD2. The germline V gene encodes CDR1 SGDLS and CDR2 YYNGEE. The CDR3 extends over 14 amino acids. V gave up 4 bases and J gave up 5 bases; unmatched junction bases: 8. CDR3 in amino acids: CASSRGREGETQYF. In DNA form, the CDR3 reads TGTGCCAGCAGCCGGGGGAGGGAAGGCGAGACCCAGTACTTC.

The sample holds many counts of this clone. The chain has TRBV5-1 and TRBJ2-7; 9 nucleotides line up with TRBD2. The germline CDR1 and CDR2 sequences are SGHRS and YFSETQ. J gave up 6 bases and V 0 bases, and 10 bases lay outside the gene matches. The CDR3 extends over 16 amino acids. The CDR3 DNA is TGCGCCAGCAGCTTGGCTGGTAGCGGGGGATCCGGCGAGCAGTACTTC. The encoded protein is CASSLAGSGGSGEQYF.

The gene calls are TRBV2 and TRBJ2-3, with 11 bases matching TRBD2. The J segment lost 4 bases and the V segment lost 1 base, leaving 1 base of the junction unmatched. Germline CDR1 reads SNHLY; CDR2 reads FYNNEI. The CDR3 loop spans 15 amino acids. CDR3 coding DNA: TGTGCCAGCAGTGAAGTGGGACTAGCGGCAGATACGCAGTATTTT. It translates to CASSEVGLAADTQYF.

This clone was detected only once. V and J are TRBV2 and TRBJ2-1, with TRBD1 as a possible D gene (6 bases). V lost 6 bases to trimming and J lost 6 bases, with 15 bases between them. The length of the CDR3 is 14 residues. CDR1 SNHLY and CDR2 FYNNEI come from the germline V gene. The CDR3 nucleotides read TGTGCCAGCAGCCTTGCAGGGGAGCTCAATGAGCAGTTCTTC. This sequence encodes CASSLAGELNEQFF.

J is TRBJ1-2 and V is TRBV19, with D possibly TRBD1 on 5 matching bases. The CDR3 is 13 amino acids. CDR1 LNHDA and CDR2 SQIVND come from the germline V gene (reference sequence). The V end lost 7 bases, the J end lost 7 bases, and 16 bases lay between the germline ends. Written as DNA, the CDR3 is TGTGCCAGTACCCCGACAGAGACGAGTGGCTACACCTTC. It is translated as CASTPTETSGYTF. Combining the CDR3 with reference TRBV19 and TRBJ1-2 gives the whole variable domain DGGITQSPKYLFRKEGQNVTLSCEQNLNHDAMYWYRQDPGQGLRLIYYSQIVNDFQKGDIAEGYSVSREKKESFPLTVTSAQKNPTAFYLCASTPTETSGYTFGSGTRLTVV.

Judged by abundance, this clone is medium-sized. The V call is TRBV15, the J call TRBJ2-1; the D gene is possibly TRBD1 (6 bases). There are 16 residues in the CDR3. Germline lookup yields CDR1 LNHNV and CDR2 YYDKDF (reference sequence). V lost 3 bases and J 6 bases, leaving 18 bases between the germline ends. CDR3 region: CATSRDSALPGNEQFF. For the CDR3, the DNA is TGTGCCACCAGCAGGGACAGTGCCCTCCCGGGCAATGAGCAGTTCTTC.

The chain recombines TRBV19 with TRBJ2-2, with 8 bases lining up with TRBD2. The CDR3 totals 18 residues. Looked up from germline, CDR1 is LNHDA and CDR2 is SQIVND (reference sequence). V shed 2 bases and J 4 bases; nucleotides not matched to a gene: 12. This CDR3 reads CASSIFLSGTRGTGELFF. In nucleotides, the CDR3 is TGTGCCAGTAGTATATTCCTATCCGGGACTAGGGGCACCGGGGAGCTGTTTTTT.

This chain uses TRBV6-1 with TRBJ1-4; D may be TRBD1 (6 bases). Looked up from germline, CDR1 is MNHNS and CDR2 is SASEGT. The V end was cut by 2 bases, the J end by 7 bases, with 11 bases between. The CDR3 spans 14 residues. The DNA of the CDR3 is TGTGCCAGCAGTGAATTGCAGGGGTTTGAAAAACTGTTTTTT. Amino acid sequence: CASSELQGFEKLFF.

This chain connects TRBV7-8 to TRBJ2-1; TRBD2 matches 10 bases. The CDR3 sequence is 15 residues long. V lost 7 bases to trimming and J lost 7 bases; unmatched junction nucleotides: 10. Looked up from germline, CDR1 is SGHVS and CDR2 is FQNEAQ. Here the CDR3 reads CASISGGLATNEQFF. Here the CDR3 DNA reads TGTGCCAGCATCTCGGGGGGACTAGCGACAAATGAGCAGTTCTTC.

V gene TRBV24-1 combines with J gene TRBJ2-3; 8 bases agree with TRBD1. CDR1 KGHDR and CDR2 SFDVKD come from the germline V gene. This CDR3 comprises 16 residues. Losses at the gene ends were 5 bases for V and 4 bases for J; bases not matched to a gene: 10. CDR3 DNA: TGTGCCACCAGTGGTTCACCTGGACAGGGTGCAGATACGCAGTATTTT. Translated: CATSGSPGQGADTQYF.